The sequence of this TCR beta chain was determined in a study of CD8+ T cells in alopecia areata. Study context: Among treated patients, oral tofacitinib was administered at 5 to 10 mg twice daily.

Extraction of RNA preceded its reverse transcription into cDNA, which served as the sequencing template. Libraries were prepared by immunoSEQ multiplex PCR; TCRdb keeps only in-frame clonotypes and omits some of them. The repertoire holds approximately 59,000 clones, roughly half seen once, with 15% to 20% in the top ten. Germline CDR1 reads SEHNR; CDR2 reads FQNEAQ (reference sequence). The CDR3 extends over 18 amino acids. Trimming at V came to 1 base and at J to 4 bases, leaving 8 bases not matched to a gene. Study-level results: Between patients, shared TCR sequences were less clear than in mice. This was possibly due in part to HLA diversity in the patient population. Compared with normal scalp, lesional scalp had higher clonality and more expanded CD8+ clones.

Only one count was recorded for this clone. Its target is unknown. This sequence joins TRBV7-9 and TRBJ2-6; 9 bases fit TRBD2. The specimen was CD8+ T cells sorted from blood, collected at week 0. This TCR derives from a human donor with alopecia areata. The CDR3 bases are TGTGCCAGCAGCTTAGATGGCGGGAGGGCCTACGGGGCCAACGTCCTGACTTTC. Translation gives CASSLDGGRAYGANVLTF.